The clone carrying this T cell receptor (beta chain) came up many times. Its target is unknown. These data originate in a study of CD8 T cells in ankylosing spondylitis. General study points: Ankylosing spondylitis blood appeared to be characterized by a TCR beta motif of under ten highly homologous variants. Reportedly, disease-linked clones are significantly enriched in ankylosing spondylitis patients' matched synovial fluid.

Using its own MiXCR run on the 5' RACE reads, TCRdb lists one record per CDR3 protein. The sample lists around 230,000 distinct CDR3 sequences; roughly 8% were seen once. The CDR3 totals 11 residues. From germline, CDR1 is MDHEN and CDR2 SYDVKM. The V and J ends lost 10 bases and 5 bases respectively, with 11 bases between them. This chain uses TRBV28 with TRBJ2-5; no firm D call. The sequenced material came from blood, either unsorted or a sorted T cell fraction (not recorded which). This TCR was sampled from a female donor with ankylosing spondylitis or in good health (not recorded which). CDR3 amino acids: CAISVGETQYF. In DNA, the CDR3 is TGTGCCATCTCGGTGGGGGAGACCCAGTACTTC.